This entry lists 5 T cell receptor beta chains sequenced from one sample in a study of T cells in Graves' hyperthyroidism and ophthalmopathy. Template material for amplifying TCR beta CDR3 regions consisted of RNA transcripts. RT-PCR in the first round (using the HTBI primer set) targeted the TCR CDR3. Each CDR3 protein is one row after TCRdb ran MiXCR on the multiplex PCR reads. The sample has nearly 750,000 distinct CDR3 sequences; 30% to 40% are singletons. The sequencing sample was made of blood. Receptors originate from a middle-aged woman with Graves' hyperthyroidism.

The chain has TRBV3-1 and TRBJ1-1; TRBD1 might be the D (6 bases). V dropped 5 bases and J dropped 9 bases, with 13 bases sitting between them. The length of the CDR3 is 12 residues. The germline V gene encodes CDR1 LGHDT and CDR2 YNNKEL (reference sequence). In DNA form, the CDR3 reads TGTGCCAGCAGCGTCCGGGACAACCAAGCTTTCTTT. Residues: CASSVRDNQAFF.

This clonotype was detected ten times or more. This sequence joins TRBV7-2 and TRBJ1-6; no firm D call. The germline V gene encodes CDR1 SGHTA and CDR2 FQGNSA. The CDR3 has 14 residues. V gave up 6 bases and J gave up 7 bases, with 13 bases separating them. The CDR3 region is CASRIQEGNSPLHF. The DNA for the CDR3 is TGTGCCAGCAGAATCCAGGAGGGAAATTCACCCCTCCACTTT.

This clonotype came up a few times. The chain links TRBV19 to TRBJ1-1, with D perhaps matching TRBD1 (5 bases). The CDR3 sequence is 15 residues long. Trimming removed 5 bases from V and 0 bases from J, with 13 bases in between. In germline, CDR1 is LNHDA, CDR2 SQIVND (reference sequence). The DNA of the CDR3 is TGTGCCAGTAGTCTTATGGACATTATGAACACTGAAGCTTTCTTT. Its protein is CASSLMDIMNTEAFF.

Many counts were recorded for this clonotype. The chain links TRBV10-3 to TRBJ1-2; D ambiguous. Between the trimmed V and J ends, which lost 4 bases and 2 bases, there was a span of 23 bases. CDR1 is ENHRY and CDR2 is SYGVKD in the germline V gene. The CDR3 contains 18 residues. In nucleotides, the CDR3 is TGTGCCATCAGTGCCTTTTCCGACACTCCCCTTCGGAACTATGGCTACACCTTC. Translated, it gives CAISAFSDTPLRNYGYTF.

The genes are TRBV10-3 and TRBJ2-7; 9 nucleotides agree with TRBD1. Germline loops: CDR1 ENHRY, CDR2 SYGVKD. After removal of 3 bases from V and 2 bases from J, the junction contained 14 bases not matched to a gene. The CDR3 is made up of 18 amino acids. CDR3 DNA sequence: TGTGCCATCAGTGAAACTTACAGGGGGCTAGCGGAGGCCTACGAGCAGTACTTC. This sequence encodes CAISETYRGLAEAYEQYF.